The 5 T cell receptor beta chains listed next were all sequenced from one sample in a study of Ad26.COV2.S vaccination and SARS-CoV-2 variants. Measured with immunoSEQ multiplex PCR; TCRdb has only the in-frame clones, and not every one. The table records some 350,000 clones, 90% of them present only once. This sample's treatment: 19 received Ad26.COV2.S at low or high dose, single or two shots; 5 received placebo; per-sample allocation not given. Sample collection was performed on day 63 after the first vaccine or placebo injection. This specimen was peripheral blood, taken in a trial of Ad26.COV2.S vaccine versus placebo. The receptors were sampled from a person aged 18-65 years who received the Ad26.COV2.S COVID-19 vaccine or a placebo.

J is TRBJ2-1 and V is TRBV18; D call uncertain. Germline assignment: CDR1 KGHSH and CDR2 LQKENI. Deletions cut 3 bases from V and 0 bases from J, with 12 bases between. The CDR3 consists of 16 residues. Here the CDR3 reads CASSPENSSSYNEQFF. The CDR3 coding sequence is TGTGCCAGCTCACCCGAAAACTCAAGCTCCTACAATGAGCAGTTCTTC.

The rearrangement joins TRBV7-2 to TRBJ2-7, with 7 bases matching TRBD2. CDR1 is SGHTA and CDR2 is FQGNSA in the germline V gene. V lost 2 bases, J lost 7 bases, and 5 bases stayed unmatched. The CDR3 spans 13 residues. CDR3 nucleotides: TGTGCCAGCAGCTTATGGGGGACTAATGAGCAGTACGTC. Its protein is CASSLWGTNEQYV.

V gene TRBV5-1 combines with J gene TRBJ2-2; no reliable D call. This CDR3 has 15 amino acids. Per the germline V gene, CDR1 is SGHRS and CDR2 is YFSETQ. Trimming left V 4 bases short and J 6 bases short, with 16 bases between. DNA of the CDR3: TGCGCCAGCAGCCCCGAGGTTGAGCGATCCGGGGAGCTGTTTTTT. It yields the protein CASSPEVERSGELFF.

The genes are TRBV4-1 and TRBJ2-7; D ambiguous. Germline V gene sequence: CDR1 MGHRA, CDR2 YSYEKL. V lost 4 bases to trimming and J lost 4 bases, with 11 bases between them. The CDR3 runs to 13 residues. The CDR3 DNA sequence: TGCGCCAGCAGCCGTGAGGACGGGTACGAGCAGTACTTC. Amino acid sequence: CASSREDGYEQYF.

This clone was counted a single time. The chain uses TRBV12-5 and TRBJ2-3; possibly TRBD2 for D (6 bases). V gave up 1 base and J gave up 1 base, with 12 bases separating them. This CDR3 is 16 amino acids long. The germline CDR1 and CDR2 sequences are LGHNT and FRNRAP. The CDR3 DNA is TGTGCTAGTGGTTTGGGCTCCGGGACTGGCACAGATACGCAGTATTTT. Amino acid sequence: CASGLGSGTGTDTQYF.